The next 25 T cell receptor beta chains were all read from a single sample in a study of blood T cell repertoires in COVID-19. Profiling relied on immunoSEQ multiplex PCR, and the TCRdb table lists in-frame clones only, not all of them. This table holds roughly 30,000 clones, around 83% found once. Sequenced input: peripheral blood. The source of these receptors is a human donor in a cohort sampled during active COVID-19.

The gene calls are TRBV30 and TRBJ2-3; TRBD2 is a possible D gene (7 bases). Germline assignment: CDR1 GTSNPN and CDR2 SVGIG (reference sequence). V shed 0 bases and J shed 6 bases, with 16 bases lying between them. The CDR3 totals 15 residues. The CDR3 protein is CAWSVRGGGADTQYF. The DNA of the CDR3 is TGTGCCTGGAGTGTAAGAGGTGGGGGGGCGGATACGCAGTATTTT.

The chain joins TRBV7-9 to TRBJ2-2; the match to TRBD1 covers 9 bases. Germline assignment: CDR1 SEHNR and CDR2 FQNEAQ (reference sequence). V shed 5 bases, J shed 7 bases, and the junction held 8 bases outside the gene matches. The CDR3 spans 15 residues. CDR3 sequence (DNA): TGTGCCAGCAGCCCCGGGGACAGGGTTATCGGGGAGCTGTTTTTT. Residues: CASSPGDRVIGELFF. The full variable domain, rest sourced from reference TRBV7-9 and TRBJ2-2, is DTGVSQNPRHKITKRGQNVTFRCDPISEHNRLYWYRQTLGQGPEFLTYFQNEAQLEKSRLLSDRFSAERPKGSFSTLEIQRTEQGDSAMYLCASSPGDRVIGELFFGEGSRLTVL.

This chain links TRBV7-2 with TRBJ1-5; no firm D call. In germline, CDR1 is SGHTA, CDR2 FQGNSA. This CDR3 is 12 amino acids long. The germline V and J ends were trimmed by 1 base and 8 bases, with 6 bases remaining between them. CDR3 region: CASSLVAEPQHF. Here the CDR3 DNA reads TGTGCCAGCAGCTTAGTCGCGGAGCCCCAGCATTTT.

The chain carries TRBV6-2 or TRBV6-3 and TRBJ2-7, with D possibly TRBD1 on 6 matching bases. The CDR3 runs 15 residues. The germline CDR1 and CDR2 sequences are MNHEY and SVGEGT. The ends were cut back, 2 bases at V and 4 bases at J, with 15 bases in the middle. The CDR3 loop reads CASSYPRGSVYEQYF. The CDR3 region has the DNA TGTGCCAGCAGTTACCCCAGGGGCTCGGTGTACGAGCAGTACTTC.

This clone was counted a few times. The J gene is TRBJ1-5, the V gene TRBV6-1; D is uncertain. V was clipped by 1 base and J by 1 base, with 5 bases between them. The germline V gene has CDR1 MNHNS and CDR2 SASEGT. This CDR3 has 14 amino acids. The CDR3 DNA reads as TGTGCCAGCAGTGAAGGTCAGAGCAATCAGCCCCAGCATTTT. This encodes CASSEGQSNQPQHF.

The rearrangement links TRBV6-6 to TRBJ1-5; D ambiguous. The length of the CDR3 is 12 residues. The germline gives CDR1 MNHNY, CDR2 SVGAGI (reference sequence). V lost 6 bases, J lost 3 bases, and 6 bases lay in between. CDR3 in DNA: TGTGCCAGCAGCTTTCCCAATCAGCCCCAGCATTTT. This encodes CASSFPNQPQHF.

CDR3 nucleotides: TGTGCCAGCAGCGCGCAGGGCAATCAGCCCCAGCATTTT. It translates to CASSAQGNQPQHF. The chain couples TRBV7-3 to TRBJ1-5; D not certain. The germline V and J ends were trimmed by 5 bases and 2 bases, with 7 bases remaining between them. The length of the CDR3 is 13 residues. Germline V CDR1 and CDR2: SGHTA, FQGTGA. Variable domain in full (rest from reference TRBV7-3 and TRBJ1-5): GAGVSQTPSNKVTEKGKYVELRCDPISGHTALYWYRQSLGQGPEFLIYFQGTGAADDSGLPNDRFFAVRPEGSVSTLKIQRTERGDSAVYLCASSAQGNQPQHFGDGTRLSIL.

The CDR3 protein is CATSGRAGRLYNEQFF. The CDR3 DNA sequence: TGTGCCACCAGTGGGAGGGCGGGGCGCTTATACAATGAGCAGTTCTTC. The rearrangement links TRBV24-1 to TRBJ2-1, with TRBD2 as a possible D gene (6 bases). Germline V CDR1 and CDR2: KGHDR, SFDVKD. V shed 5 bases and J shed 4 bases, with 17 bases lying between them. CDR3 length: 16 residues.

The V call is TRBV6-5, the J call TRBJ2-4, with D possibly TRBD2 on 6 matching bases. The germline gives CDR1 MNHEY, CDR2 SVGAGI. The germline V and J ends were trimmed by 2 bases and 0 bases, with 11 bases remaining between them. The CDR3 runs to 16 residues. The CDR3 sequence: CASSYDAGLAKNIQYF. The DNA for the CDR3 is TGTGCCAGCAGTTACGACGCGGGGCTAGCCAAAAACATTCAGTACTTC.

The chain joins TRBV7-2 to TRBJ2-2; 12 nucleotides agree with TRBD2. The V segment lost 4 bases and the J segment 3 bases; nucleotides outside the gene matches: 3. There are 16 residues in the CDR3. Per the germline V gene, CDR1 is SGHTA and CDR2 is FQGNSA. CDR3 sequence reads: CASSWTSGAHTGELFF. The DNA for the CDR3 is TGTGCCAGCAGCTGGACTAGCGGGGCACACACCGGGGAGCTGTTTTTT. The whole variable domain, filled in from reference TRBV7-2 and TRBJ2-2, reads GAGVSQSPSNKVTEKGKDVELRCDPISGHTALYWYRQSLGQGLEFLIYFQGNSAPDKSGLPSDRFSAERTGGSVSTLTIQRTQQEDSAVYLCASSWTSGAHTGELFFGEGSRLTVL.

This clone has a handful of counts. This chain links TRBV3-1 (or the pseudogene TRBV3-2) with TRBJ2-7; 7 bases agree with TRBD1. Germline CDR1 LGHDT, CDR2 YNNKEL (reference sequence). Trimming cost V 4 bases and J 2 bases; bases outside gene matches: 11. This CDR3 has 16 residues. For the CDR3, the DNA is TGTGCCAGCAGCCCCAACCTGGACAGGCCAACCTACGAGCAGTACTTC. Protein product: CASSPNLDRPTYEQYF.

The chain links TRBV29-1 to TRBJ1-2; no definite D call. V was trimmed by 0 bases and J by 2 bases, leaving 10 bases between them. The CDR3 runs to 14 residues. Germline CDR1 is SQVTM and CDR2 is ANQGSEA. The CDR3 DNA reads TGCAGCGTTGAAGACCCTCAGGTCAACTATGGCTACACCTTC. The encoded protein is CSVEDPQVNYGYTF.

The chain carries TRBV12-5 and TRBJ2-3; 9 bases fit TRBD1. Germline CDR1 and CDR2: LGHNT and FRNRAP. Unmatched junction bases numbered 8, after V lost 5 bases and J lost 5 bases. This CDR3 has 15 residues. The CDR3 coding sequence is TGTGCTAGTGGTCCGCGGGACAGGGTCGGAGATACGCAGTATTTT. Amino acid sequence: CASGPRDRVGDTQYF. The entire variable domain, with the rest obtained from reference TRBV12-5 and TRBJ2-3, is as follows: DARVTQTPRHKVTEMGQEVTMRCQPILGHNTVFWYRQTMMQGLELLAYFRNRAPLDDSGMPKDRFSAEMPDATLATLKIQPSEPRDSAVYFCASGPRDRVGDTQYFGPGTRLTVL.

This chain links TRBV5-6 with TRBJ1-2; a weak D match, TRBD1 (5 bases). The V gene lost 4 bases and the J gene lost 8 bases, with 21 bases spanning the gap. CDR1 is SGHDT and CDR2 is YYEEEE in the germline V gene. This CDR3 comprises 15 residues. The CDR3 DNA follows: TGTGCCAGCAGCACTCGACAGCTTTATCTAGGGGGCTACACCTTC. Translated: CASSTRQLYLGGYTF.

This chain joins TRBV28 and TRBJ1-2; a weak D match, TRBD1 (6 bases). Germline V CDR1 and CDR2: MDHEN, SYDVKM. The CDR3 spans 16 residues. Trimming removed 3 bases at V and 3 bases at J, with 17 bases between. This CDR3 reads CASSFRQARGDYGYTF. CDR3 sequence (DNA): TGTGCCAGCAGTTTCCGACAGGCCCGGGGTGACTATGGCTACACCTTC.

The chain couples TRBV9 to TRBJ2-1, with 14 bases identical to TRBD2. V lost 4 bases and J lost 7; bases outside the gene matches: 4. The CDR3 covers 15 residues. Germline-derived CDR1 and CDR2 are SGDLS and YYNGEE. The CDR3 region has the DNA TGTGCCAGCAGCCCTGGACTAGCGGGGGGAAATGAGCAGTTCTTC. Residues: CASSPGLAGGNEQFF.

This chain uses TRBV5-1 with TRBJ2-7; possible D gene TRBD2, 6 bases. The ends were cut back, 4 bases at V and 0 bases at J, with 17 bases in the middle. CDR1 and CDR2 from the germline V gene are SGHRS and YFSETQ. The CDR3 runs to 16 residues. Here the CDR3 DNA reads TGCGCCAGCAGCCTCGGTGGGGGGAGCTTCTCCTACGAGCAGTACTTC. It translates to CASSLGGGSFSYEQYF.

J is TRBJ2-5 and V is TRBV19; tentatively, D is TRBD2 (6 bases). The ends were cut back, 1 base at V and 5 bases at J, with 17 bases in the middle. CDR3 length: 16 amino acids. CDR1 is LNHDA and CDR2 is SQIVND in the germline V gene (reference sequence). DNA of the CDR3: TGTGCCAGTAGTATAGCGGGGAGGAGCCATGGGGAGACCCAGTACTTC. It translates to CASSIAGRSHGETQYF.

This clone has only a few counts. This chain links TRBV5-1 with TRBJ2-3; 7 bases are a match to TRBD2. In germline, CDR1 is SGHRS, CDR2 YFSETQ. This CDR3 region has 14 residues. Losses at the gene ends were 0 bases for V and 6 bases for J; bases not matched to a gene: 4. The CDR3 here is CASSLGAGEDTQYF. The DNA of the CDR3 is TGCGCCAGCAGCTTGGGGGCGGGGGAGGATACGCAGTATTTT.

The chain is built from TRBV5-5 and TRBJ1-2; D is perhaps TRBD1 (5 bases). The CDR3 loop spans 13 amino acids. Between the trimmed V and J ends, which lost 0 bases and 8 bases, there was a span of 11 bases. Germline lookup yields CDR1 SGHKS and CDR2 YYEKEE (reference sequence). The CDR3 coding sequence is TGTGCCAGCAGCTTGGCCGGCAGGGAAGGCTACACCTTC. This sequence encodes CASSLAGREGYTF.

V and J are TRBV21-1 and TRBJ2-5; the D segment call TRBD1 is taken from the table without a DNA check. TRBV21-1 is a listed pseudogene. The CDR3 has 13 amino acids. Here the CDR3 DNA reads TGTGCCAGCACCTACAGGGAGCGGGAGACCCAGTACTTC. It codes for CASTYRERETQYF.

The chain has TRBV5-4 and TRBJ1-2, with unresolved D. The CDR3 is 14 amino acids. The germline V gene encodes CDR1 SGHNT and CDR2 YYREEE (reference sequence). The ends were cut back, 0 bases at V and 3 bases at J, with 9 bases in the middle. The chain's CDR3 is CASSLATGYYGYTF. The CDR3 coding sequence is TGTGCCAGCAGCTTGGCGACGGGTTACTATGGCTACACCTTC.

This sequence joins TRBV5-8 and TRBJ1-1; no firm D call. CDR3 length equals 15 residues. V was clipped by 0 bases and J by 0 bases, with 9 bases between them. The V gene's germline CDR1 is SGHTS and CDR2 YDEGEE. The CDR3 DNA reads TGTGCCAGCAGCTTGGTGTGGCAACTGAACACTGAAGCTTTCTTT. It yields the protein CASSLVWQLNTEAFF.

This chain uses TRBV2 with TRBJ1-6; 9 positions match TRBD1. V shed 2 bases, J shed 7 bases, and the junction held 6 bases outside the gene matches. The CDR3 spans 16 residues. Per germline, CDR1 SNHLY and CDR2 FYNNEI. The CDR3 loop is CASSERVGTGNSPLHF. The CDR3 DNA follows: TGTGCCAGCAGTGAACGGGTCGGGACAGGGAATTCACCCCTCCACTTT.

This clone has only a few counts. V is TRBV11-2 and J is TRBJ2-1; possible D gene TRBD1, 5 bases. V was pared by 6 bases and J by 5 bases, with 20 bases between. The CDR3 is made up of 16 amino acids. Per germline, CDR1 SGHAT and CDR2 FQNNGV. This chain's CDR3 is CASRSITSQGNNEQFF. The CDR3 DNA is TGTGCCAGCAGAAGTATAACCTCGCAGGGAAACAATGAGCAGTTCTTC.